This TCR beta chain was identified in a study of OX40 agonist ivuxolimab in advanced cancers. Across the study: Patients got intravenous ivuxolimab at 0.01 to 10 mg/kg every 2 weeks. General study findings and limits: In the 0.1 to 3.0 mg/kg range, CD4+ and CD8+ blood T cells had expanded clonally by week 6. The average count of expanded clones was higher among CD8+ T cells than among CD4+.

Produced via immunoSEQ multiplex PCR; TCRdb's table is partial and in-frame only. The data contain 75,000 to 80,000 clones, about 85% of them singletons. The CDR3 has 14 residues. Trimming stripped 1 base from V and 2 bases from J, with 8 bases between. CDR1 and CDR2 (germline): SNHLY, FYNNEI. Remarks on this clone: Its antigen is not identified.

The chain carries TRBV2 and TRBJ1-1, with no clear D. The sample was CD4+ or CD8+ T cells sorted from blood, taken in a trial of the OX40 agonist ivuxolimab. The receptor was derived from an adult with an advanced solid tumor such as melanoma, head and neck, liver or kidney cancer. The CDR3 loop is CASSEGEANTEAFF. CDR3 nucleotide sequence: TGTGCCAGCAGTGAAGGGGAGGCTAACACTGAAGCTTTCTTT.